A single sample gave rise to the 15 T cell receptor beta chains below, sequenced in a study of blood T cell repertoires in COVID-19. The assay was immunoSEQ multiplex PCR, and TCRdb's table has in-frame clones only and misses some. The sample has approximately 97,000 clones; more than 75% are singletons. The sequenced material came from peripheral blood. The receptor source for this set is a man between 45 and 60 years old with active or convalescent COVID-19.

This clone has more than one count but fewer than ten. The V call is TRBV19, the J call TRBJ1-1; possible D gene TRBD1, 6 bases. The CDR3 totals 16 residues. CDR1 and CDR2 (germline): LNHDA, SQIVND (reference sequence). V gave up 6 bases and J gave up 3 bases, with 20 bases separating them. This chain's CDR3 is CASRMTGQGSDTEAFF. The CDR3 bases are TGTGCCAGTAGGATGACCGGTCAGGGGTCGGACACTGAAGCTTTCTTT.

This chain connects TRBV28 to TRBJ2-1, with D possibly matching TRBD1 (8 bases). CDR1 is MDHEN and CDR2 is SYDVKM in the germline V gene. The ends were cut back, 1 base at V and 9 bases at J, with 10 bases in the middle. The CDR3 is 13 amino acids. CDR3 nucleotide sequence: TGTGCCAGCAGTTTATACAGGGGGGGTGAGCAGTTCTTC. This encodes CASSLYRGGEQFF.

This chain uses TRBV2 with TRBJ1-5, with 9 bases aligning to TRBD1. Germline V gene lookup returns CDR1 SNHLY and CDR2 FYNNEI. This CDR3 has 14 residues. V was clipped by 8 bases and J by 3 bases; unmatched bases: 5. CDR3 protein: CASWGQGDNQPQHF. The CDR3, as DNA: TGTGCCAGCTGGGGACAGGGCGACAATCAGCCCCAGCATTTT.

This clone was seen a handful of times. J is TRBJ2-7 and V is TRBV30; a weak D match, TRBD2 (7 bases). V gave up 7 bases and J gave up 1 base, with 11 bases separating them. The CDR3 is 12 amino acids. From germline, CDR1 is GTSNPN and CDR2 SVGIG (reference sequence). DNA of the CDR3: TGTGCCTTAGAGGGGGGGTCCTACGAGCAGTACTTC. This codes for CALEGGSYEQYF.

This chain connects TRBV30 to TRBJ2-5; 7 positions agree with TRBD2. CDR3 length: 12 amino acids. Per germline, CDR1 GTSNPN and CDR2 SVGIG (reference sequence). V was pared by 4 bases and J by 1 base, with 0 bases of the junction left unmatched. The CDR3 is CAWTGGQETQYF. CDR3 sequence (DNA): TGTGCCTGGACGGGGGGCCAAGAGACCCAGTACTTC.

The V and J genes are TRBV6-2 or TRBV6-3 and TRBJ1-5, with D unclear. The CDR3 sequence is 13 residues long. Germline loops: CDR1 MNHEY, CDR2 SVGEGT. V gave up 0 bases and J gave up 7 bases, with 7 bases separating them. CDR3 loop: CASSYSGRQPQHF. The CDR3 DNA follows: TGTGCCAGCAGTTACTCAGGGAGACAGCCCCAGCATTTT.

V usage is TRBV19 and J usage is TRBJ2-1, with 7 nucleotides matching TRBD1. The germline CDR1 and CDR2 sequences are LNHDA and SQIVND (reference sequence). The CDR3 loop spans 14 amino acids. V lost 7 bases to trimming and J lost 8 bases; unmatched junction nucleotides: 11. This chain's CDR3 is CASNQGQPWDEQFF. The CDR3 region has the DNA TGTGCCAGTAATCAGGGACAGCCATGGGATGAGCAGTTCTTC.

This sequence joins TRBV18 and TRBJ1-4; D is undetermined. The germline V gene has CDR1 KGHSH and CDR2 LQKENI. The CDR3 sequence is 14 residues long. Trimming removed 7 bases from V and 0 bases from J, with 9 bases in between. CDR3 coding DNA: TGTGCCAGCTACAACGGAGCAACTAATGAAAAACTGTTTTTT. Protein: CASYNGATNEKLFF.

This chain connects TRBV6-5 to TRBJ2-7, with TRBD1 matching 11 bases. From germline, CDR1 is MNHEY and CDR2 SVGAGI. V trimming: 4 bases; J trimming: 2 bases; junction bases outside the gene matches: 7. The length of the CDR3 is 16 residues. CDR3 DNA: TGTGCCAGCAGTTCGGGTTTGGGACAGGGGGCCTACGAGCAGTACTTC. It yields the protein CASSSGLGQGAYEQYF.

The chain joins TRBV9 to TRBJ2-1, with D possibly TRBD1 on 6 matching bases. This CDR3 is built from 14 residues. With 4 bases removed from V and 5 bases from J, the gap between germline ends came to 13 bases. The V gene's germline CDR1 is SGDLS and CDR2 YYNGEE. CDR3 region: CASSPGQPDNEQFF. CDR3 in DNA: TGTGCCAGCAGCCCAGGACAGCCGGACAATGAGCAGTTCTTC.

As to this clone: Other DNA sequences in the sample encode the same CDR3. V and J are TRBV11-2 and TRBJ2-7, with TRBD1 matching 7 bases. This CDR3 is 14 amino acids long. Germline assignment: CDR1 SGHAT and CDR2 FQNNGV. V was pared by 1 base and J by 4 bases, with 4 bases of the junction left unmatched. The CDR3 protein is CASSLGTGGYEQYF. In nucleotides, the CDR3 is TGTGCCAGCAGCTTAGGGACAGGAGGTTACGAGCAGTACTTC.

This clone was seen just once. The chain links TRBV24-1 to TRBJ1-2; the D is unclear. Per the germline V gene, CDR1 is KGHDR and CDR2 is SFDVKD. V shed 5 bases and J shed 6 bases, with 15 bases lying between them. This CDR3 has 14 residues. The CDR3 DNA is TGTGCCACCAGTGCCCACCACCTAATTGATGGCTACACCTTC. The encoded protein is CATSAHHLIDGYTF.

This clone occurred a few times. The V gene is TRBV5-1, the J gene TRBJ1-3; tentative D call: TRBD1 (6 bases). The germline V gene encodes CDR1 SGHRS and CDR2 YFSETQ. Trimming left V 4 bases short and J 2 bases short, with 10 bases between. This CDR3 contains 14 residues. DNA for the CDR3: TGCGCCAGCAGCGCACAGGGCGCTGGAAACACCATATATTTT. Translation gives CASSAQGAGNTIYF.

The chain links TRBV15 to TRBJ2-3; maybe TRBD2 (7 bases). Looked up from germline, CDR1 is LNHNV and CDR2 is YYDKDF (reference sequence). The CDR3 has 17 residues. Trimming shortened V by 1 base and J by 0 bases, and 14 bases separated the two germline ends. The DNA for the CDR3 is TGTGCCACCAGCAGAGTTGCGGGGGCCTTTAGCACAGATACGCAGTATTTT. Its translation: CATSRVAGAFSTDTQYF.

This sequence joins TRBV7-6 and TRBJ2-7, with no clear D. Germline V lookup: CDR1 SGHVS, CDR2 FNYEAQ. The CDR3 spans 17 residues. Trimming took off 5 bases at V and 0 bases at J, with 20 bases between the two ends. CDR3 amino acids: CASSLVASTWSSYEQYF. The CDR3 bases are TGTGCCAGCAGCCTAGTGGCCTCGACTTGGAGCTCCTACGAGCAGTACTTC.